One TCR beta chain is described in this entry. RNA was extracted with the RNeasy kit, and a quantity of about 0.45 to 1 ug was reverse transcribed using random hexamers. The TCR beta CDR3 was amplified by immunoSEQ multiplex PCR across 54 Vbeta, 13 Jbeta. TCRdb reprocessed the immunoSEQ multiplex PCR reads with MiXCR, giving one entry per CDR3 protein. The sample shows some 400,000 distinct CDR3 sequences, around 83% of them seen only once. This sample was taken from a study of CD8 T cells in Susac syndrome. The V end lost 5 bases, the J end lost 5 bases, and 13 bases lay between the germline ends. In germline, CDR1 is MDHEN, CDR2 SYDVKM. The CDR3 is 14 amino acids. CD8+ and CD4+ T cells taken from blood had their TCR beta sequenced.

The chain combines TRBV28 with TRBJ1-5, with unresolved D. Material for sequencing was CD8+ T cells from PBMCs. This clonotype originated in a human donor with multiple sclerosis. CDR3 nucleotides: TGTGCCAGCAGTCCCGGGTATTCGGATCAGCCCCAGCATTTT. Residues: CASSPGYSDQPQHF.